The TCR beta chain described here comes from a study of blood T cell repertoires in COVID-19. The overall study: PBMCs, B-cell-depleted T cells, or T cells were the source of the cDNA or gDNA that made up the material.

Germline V gives CDR1 SGHRS, CDR2 YFSETQ. Trimming cost V 4 bases and J 4 bases; bases outside gene matches: 8. The CDR3 totals 15 residues. TCRdb's copy holds only in-frame clones and misses some; the assay was immunoSEQ multiplex PCR. This sample has under 250,000 clones; about 85% occur once, and the top ten carry 2.9%. This clonotype was obtained from a man aged 45 to 65 who had recovered from COVID-19. Input material: peripheral blood. The chain is built from TRBV5-1 and TRBJ2-4, with TRBD1 identical over 7 bases. This chain's CDR3 is CASSKTGDPKNIQYF. The CDR3 nucleotides are TGCGCCAGCAGCAAAACAGGGGACCCGAAAAACATTCAGTACTTC.